Listed here is a single T cell receptor (beta chain). The antigen is not known. TCRdb independently ran MiXCR on the reads; one entry per CDR3 protein. The sample records 600,000 to 700,000 distinct CDR3 sequences, around 32% being singletons. This sample was included in a study of T cell repertoires in cytomegalovirus infection. The study's findings and limits: Public TCR beta family frequency separated CMV-and-HLA carriers, including in an independent cohort.

V lost 4 bases and J lost 0, with 14 bases in between. The germline V gene encodes CDR1 SGHKS and CDR2 YYEKEE (reference sequence). This CDR3 is 16 amino acids long. The receptor was isolated from a human donor in good health (CMV status not recorded). Some clones in this sample may be carry-over from other donors' samples. V gene TRBV5-5 combines with J gene TRBJ1-3, with a weak D call TRBD1 (5 bases). Sequences were derived from cultured PBMCs, sampled from culture after CMV antigen stimulation. CDR3 amino acids: CASSPPFQGSGNTIYF. As DNA, the CDR3 is TGTGCCAGCAGCCCCCCCTTTCAGGGCTCTGGAAACACCATATATTTT. Based on the CDR3 plus reference TRBV5-5 and TRBJ1-3, the full variable domain is DAGVTQSPTHLIKTRGQQVTLRCSPISGHKSVSWYQQVLGQGPQFIFQYYEKEERGRGNFPDRFSARQFPNYSSELNVNALLLGDSALYLCASSPPFQGSGNTIYFGEGSWLTVV.